Here is one T cell receptor (beta chain) with its context. As yet, its antigen is unknown. This record belongs to a study of cytomegalovirus exposure and HLA in healthy donors. The overall study: In a later analysis, it was reported that the approximately 110 validation repertoires had been produced on the same platform as the 666 repertoires belonging to the first cohort. Study results and limitations: Investigators reported approximately 170 TCR beta chains as tied to cytomegalovirus.

The donors were members of the roughly 130-subject validation cohort (separate from the approximately 670-subject first cohort). J was trimmed by 0 bases and V by 0 bases; bases with no gene match: 5. This CDR3 region has 18 residues. The germline CDR1 and CDR2 sequences are PRHDT and FYEKMQ (reference sequence). Sequenced by immunoSEQ multiplex PCR; TCRdb stores in-frame clones only, minus some. The sample has more than 110,000 clones; less than 90% are singletons. The TCR originated in a man younger than 30 in good health and CMV-seronegative. This chain uses TRBV13 with TRBJ2-6; TRBD2 matches 7 bases. The source material was PBMCs. The CDR3 loop is CASSLGASGPSGANVLTF. CDR3 coding DNA: TGTGCCAGCAGCTTAGGGGCTAGCGGACCCTCTGGGGCCAACGTCCTGACTTTC.